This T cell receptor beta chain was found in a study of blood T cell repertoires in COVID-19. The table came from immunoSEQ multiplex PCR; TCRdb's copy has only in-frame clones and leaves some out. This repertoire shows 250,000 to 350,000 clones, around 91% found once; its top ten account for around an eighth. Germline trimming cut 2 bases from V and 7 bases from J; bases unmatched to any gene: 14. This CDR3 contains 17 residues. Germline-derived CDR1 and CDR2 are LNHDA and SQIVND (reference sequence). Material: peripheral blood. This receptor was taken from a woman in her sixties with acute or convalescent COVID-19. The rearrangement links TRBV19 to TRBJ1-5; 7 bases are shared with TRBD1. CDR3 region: CASSIPHDRVMMQPQHF. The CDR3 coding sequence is TGTGCCAGTAGTATACCTCATGACAGGGTTATGATGCAGCCCCAGCATTTT.